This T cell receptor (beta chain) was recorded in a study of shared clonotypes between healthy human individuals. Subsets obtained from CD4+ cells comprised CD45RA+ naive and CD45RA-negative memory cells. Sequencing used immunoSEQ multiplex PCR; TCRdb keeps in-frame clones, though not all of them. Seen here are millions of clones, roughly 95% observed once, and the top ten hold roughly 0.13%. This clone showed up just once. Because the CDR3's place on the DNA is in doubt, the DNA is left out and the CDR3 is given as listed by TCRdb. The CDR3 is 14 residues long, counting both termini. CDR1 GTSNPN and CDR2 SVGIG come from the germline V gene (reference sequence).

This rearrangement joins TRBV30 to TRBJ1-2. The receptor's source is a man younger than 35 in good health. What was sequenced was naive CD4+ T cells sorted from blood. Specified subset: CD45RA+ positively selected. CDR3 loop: CAWTSAPGAYGYTF.